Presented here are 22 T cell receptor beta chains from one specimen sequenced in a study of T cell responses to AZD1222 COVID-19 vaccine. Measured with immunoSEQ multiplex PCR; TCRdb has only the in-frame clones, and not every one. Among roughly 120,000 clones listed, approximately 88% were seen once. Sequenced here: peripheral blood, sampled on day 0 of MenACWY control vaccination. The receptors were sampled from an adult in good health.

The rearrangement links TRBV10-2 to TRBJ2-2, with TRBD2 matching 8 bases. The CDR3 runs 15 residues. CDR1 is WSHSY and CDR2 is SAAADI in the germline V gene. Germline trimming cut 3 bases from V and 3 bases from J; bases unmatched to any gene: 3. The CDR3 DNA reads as TGCGCCAGCAGTGAAACAGCGGGAGACACCGGGGAGCTGTTTTTT. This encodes CASSETAGDTGELFF.

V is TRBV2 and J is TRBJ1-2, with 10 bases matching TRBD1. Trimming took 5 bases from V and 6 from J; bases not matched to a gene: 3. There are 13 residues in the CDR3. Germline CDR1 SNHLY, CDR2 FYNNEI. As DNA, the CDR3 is TGTGCCAGCAGTTGGACAGGGGGGAATGGCTACACCTTC. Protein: CASSWTGGNGYTF.

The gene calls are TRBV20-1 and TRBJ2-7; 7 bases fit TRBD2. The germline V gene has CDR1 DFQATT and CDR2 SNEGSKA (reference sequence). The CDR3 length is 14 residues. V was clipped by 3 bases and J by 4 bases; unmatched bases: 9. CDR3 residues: CSASAGAVAYEQYF. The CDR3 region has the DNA TGCAGTGCTAGTGCGGGAGCGGTAGCTTACGAGCAGTACTTC.

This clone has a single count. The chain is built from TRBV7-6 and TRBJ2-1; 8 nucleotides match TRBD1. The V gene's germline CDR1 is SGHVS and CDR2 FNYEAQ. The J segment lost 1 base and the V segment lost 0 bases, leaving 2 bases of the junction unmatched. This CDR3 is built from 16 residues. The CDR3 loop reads CASSLAQGASYNEQFF. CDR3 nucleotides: TGTGCCAGCAGCTTAGCGCAGGGGGCTTCCTACAATGAGCAGTTCTTC.

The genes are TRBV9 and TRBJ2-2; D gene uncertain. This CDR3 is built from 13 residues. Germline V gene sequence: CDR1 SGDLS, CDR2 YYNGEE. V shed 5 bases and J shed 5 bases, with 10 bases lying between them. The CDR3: CASRLSPTGELFF. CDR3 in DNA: TGTGCCAGCAGACTTTCTCCTACCGGGGAGCTGTTTTTT. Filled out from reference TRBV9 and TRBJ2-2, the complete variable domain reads DSGVTQTPKHLITATGQRVTLRCSPRSGDLSVYWYQQSLDQGLQFLIQYYNGEERAKGNILERFSAQQFPDLHSELNLSSLELGDSALYFCASRLSPTGELFFGEGSRLTVL.

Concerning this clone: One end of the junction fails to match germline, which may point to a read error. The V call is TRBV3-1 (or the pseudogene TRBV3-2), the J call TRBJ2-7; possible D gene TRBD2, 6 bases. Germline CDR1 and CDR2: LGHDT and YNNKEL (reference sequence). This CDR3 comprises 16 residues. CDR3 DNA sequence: TGTGCCAGCAGCCAGCTAACCCTAGCGACAACACAACGAATCGTCTTC. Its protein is CASSQLTLATTQRIVF.

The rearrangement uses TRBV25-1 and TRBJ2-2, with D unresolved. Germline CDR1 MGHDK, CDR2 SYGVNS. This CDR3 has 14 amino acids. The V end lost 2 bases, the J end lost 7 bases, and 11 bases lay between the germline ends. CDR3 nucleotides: TGTGCCAGCAGTGAAGGACGTCCAGGCGGGGAGCTGTTTTTT. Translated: CASSEGRPGGELFF.

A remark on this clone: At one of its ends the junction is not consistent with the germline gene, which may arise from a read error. The CDR3 sequence is CASSLDGDPQETQYF. DNA for the CDR3: TGTGCTAGCAGCTTAGATGGGGACCCCCAAGAGACCCAGTACTTC. The chain carries TRBV7-7 and TRBJ2-5; D could derive from TRBD1 or TRBD2 (5 bases each). Looked up from germline, CDR1 is SSHAT and CDR2 is FNYEAQ (reference sequence). The CDR3 is 15 amino acids.

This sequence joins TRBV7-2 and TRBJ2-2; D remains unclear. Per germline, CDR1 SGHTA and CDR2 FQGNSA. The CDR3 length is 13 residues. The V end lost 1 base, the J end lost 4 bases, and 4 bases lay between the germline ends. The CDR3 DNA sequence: TGTGCCAGCAGCTTAGTGCGCACCGGGGAGCTGTTTTTT. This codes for CASSLVRTGELFF. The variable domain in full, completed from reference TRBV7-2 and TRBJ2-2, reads GAGVSQSPSNKVTEKGKDVELRCDPISGHTALYWYRQSLGQGLEFLIYFQGNSAPDKSGLPSDRFSAERTGGSVSTLTIQRTQQEDSAVYLCASSLVRTGELFFGEGSRLTVL.

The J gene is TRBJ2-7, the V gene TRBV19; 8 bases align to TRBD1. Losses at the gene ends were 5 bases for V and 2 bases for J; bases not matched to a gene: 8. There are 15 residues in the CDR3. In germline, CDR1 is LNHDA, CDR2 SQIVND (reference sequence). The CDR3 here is CASSPRQGITYEQYF. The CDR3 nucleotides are TGTGCCAGTAGTCCGAGACAGGGGATCACCTACGAGCAGTACTTC. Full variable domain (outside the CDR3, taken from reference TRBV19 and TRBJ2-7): DGGITQSPKYLFRKEGQNVTLSCEQNLNHDAMYWYRQDPGQGLRLIYYSQIVNDFQKGDIAEGYSVSREKKESFPLTVTSAQKNPTAFYLCASSPRQGITYEQYFGPGTRLTVT.

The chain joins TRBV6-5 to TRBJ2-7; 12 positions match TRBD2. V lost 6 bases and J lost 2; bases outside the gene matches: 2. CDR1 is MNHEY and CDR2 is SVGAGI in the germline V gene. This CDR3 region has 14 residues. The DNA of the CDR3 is TGTGCCAGCAGGCGACTAGCGGGAGCCTACGAGCAGTACTTC. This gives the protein CASRRLAGAYEQYF.

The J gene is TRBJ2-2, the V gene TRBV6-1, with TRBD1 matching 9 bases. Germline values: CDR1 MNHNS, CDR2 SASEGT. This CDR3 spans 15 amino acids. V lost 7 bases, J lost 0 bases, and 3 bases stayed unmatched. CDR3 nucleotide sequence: TGTGCCAGCACCACAGGGGGCTCGAACACCGGGGAGCTGTTTTTT. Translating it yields CASTTGGSNTGELFF.

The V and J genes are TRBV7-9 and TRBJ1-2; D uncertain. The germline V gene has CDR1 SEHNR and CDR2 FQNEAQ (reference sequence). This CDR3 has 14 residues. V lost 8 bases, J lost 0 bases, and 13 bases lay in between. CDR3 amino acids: CASSRFRANYGYTF. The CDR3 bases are TGTGCCAGCTCCCGATTCCGGGCTAACTATGGCTACACCTTC. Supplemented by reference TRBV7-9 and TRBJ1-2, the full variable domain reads DTGVSQNPRHKITKRGQNVTFRCDPISEHNRLYWYRQTLGQGPEFLTYFQNEAQLEKSRLLSDRFSAERPKGSFSTLEIQRTEQGDSAMYLCASSRFRANYGYTFGSGTRLTVV.

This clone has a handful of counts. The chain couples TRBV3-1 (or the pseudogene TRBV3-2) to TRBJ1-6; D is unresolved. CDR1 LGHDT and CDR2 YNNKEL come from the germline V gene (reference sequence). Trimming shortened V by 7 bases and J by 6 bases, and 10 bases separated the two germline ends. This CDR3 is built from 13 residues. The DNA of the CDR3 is TGTGCCAGCAACAGCGGTGGTAATTCACCCCTCCACTTT. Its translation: CASNSGGNSPLHF.

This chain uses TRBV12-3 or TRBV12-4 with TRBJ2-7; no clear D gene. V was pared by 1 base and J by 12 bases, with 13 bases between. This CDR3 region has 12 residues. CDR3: CASSLVIGNPYF. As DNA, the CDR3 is TGTGCCAGCAGTTTAGTAATAGGAAATCCGTACTTC.

In DNA form, the CDR3 reads TGCGCCAGCGGAACTCTACCCTACGAGCAGTACTTC. Translation: CASGTLPYEQYF. The V call is TRBV10-2, the J call TRBJ2-7; D is ambiguous. This CDR3 region has 12 residues. The germline V gene has CDR1 WSHSY and CDR2 SAAADI. Trimming left V 8 bases short and J 2 bases short, with 10 bases between.

CDR3 residues: CASSGSYNQPQHF. In DNA form, the CDR3 reads TGTGCCAGCAGCGGTTCCTACAATCAGCCCCAGCATTTT. The chain uses TRBV7-2 and TRBJ1-5, with no clear D. Trimming took 5 bases from V and 3 from J, leaving 8 bases between them. There are 13 residues in the CDR3. Germline lookup yields CDR1 SGHTA and CDR2 FQGNSA. Full variable domain (missing parts from reference TRBV7-2 and TRBJ1-5): GAGVSQSPSNKVTEKGKDVELRCDPISGHTALYWYRQSLGQGLEFLIYFQGNSAPDKSGLPSDRFSAERTGGSVSTLTIQRTQQEDSAVYLCASSGSYNQPQHFGDGTRLSIL.

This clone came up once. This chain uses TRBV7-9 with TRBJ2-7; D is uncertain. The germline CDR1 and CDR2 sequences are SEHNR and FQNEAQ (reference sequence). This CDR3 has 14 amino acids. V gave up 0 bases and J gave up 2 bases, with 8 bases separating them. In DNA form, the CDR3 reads TGTGCCAGCAGCTTAGCCCCCCCCGCCTACGAGCAGTACTTC. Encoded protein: CASSLAPPAYEQYF.

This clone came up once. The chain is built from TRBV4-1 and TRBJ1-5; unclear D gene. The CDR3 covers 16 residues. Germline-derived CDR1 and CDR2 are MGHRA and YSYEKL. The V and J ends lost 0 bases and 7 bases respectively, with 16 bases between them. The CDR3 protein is CASSQDTALLTQPQHF. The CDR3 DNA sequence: TGCGCCAGCAGCCAAGATACAGCCCTATTGACCCAGCCCCAGCATTTT.

The CDR3 nucleotides read TGTGCCAGCTCAGGCCCGGGACAGGTCTCCTACGAGCAGTACTTC. Protein: CASSGPGQVSYEQYF. This chain joins TRBV18 and TRBJ2-7, with 8 positions matching TRBD1. The CDR3 extends over 15 amino acids. Germline CDR1 reads KGHSH; CDR2 reads LQKENI. The trim removed 5 bases at V and 0 bases at J, leaving 6 bases unmatched.

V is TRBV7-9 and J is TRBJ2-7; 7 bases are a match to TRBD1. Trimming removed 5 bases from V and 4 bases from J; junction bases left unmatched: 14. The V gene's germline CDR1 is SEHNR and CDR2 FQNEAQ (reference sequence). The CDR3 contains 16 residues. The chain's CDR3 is CASSPTRLGQLYEQYF. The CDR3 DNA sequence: TGTGCCAGCAGCCCGACTCGACTGGGACAGCTATACGAGCAGTACTTC.

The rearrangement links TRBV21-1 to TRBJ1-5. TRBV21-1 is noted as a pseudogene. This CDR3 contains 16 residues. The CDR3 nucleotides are TGTGCCGGTCTTATTAGTACAACGTCGGGCAATCAGCCCCAGCATTTT. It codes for CAGLISTTSGNQPQHF.